The present entry profiles one T cell receptor (delta chain) with its context. This clone was seen more than once but under ten times. This receptor's antigen is unknown. This likely came from a read error, as a far larger clone is one base away. Both library preparation methods relied on multiplex PCR with primers aimed at conserved V and J regions of the TCR genes. The amplicons were purified, pooled and then sequenced on an Illumina MiSeq platform. As for how the authors treated the data: V(D)J alignment, clonotype assembly and translation were handled by MiXCR, while functionality assessment and CDR3 repertoire analyses were done with VDJtools. CDR3 followed the IMGT definition, and analyses included only productive sequences that used functional genes, leaving out ORF genes and pseudogenes. A custom Python script was used to look across all patients and controls for identical amino acid CDR3s belonging to major clonotypes, meaning those with a frequency of >=5%. Clonotype frequencies in patients versus controls were compared with a one-sided non-parametric Wilcoxon test. In TCRdb, clones were called once more from the public reads by CATT, and rows of identical DNA were later combined. The V and J calls were determined by TCRdb, not by the authors. The sample contains fewer than 4,500 delta-chain clones, more than 0.85% of them found a single time. The ten largest clones take up 25% of the sample.

The data are from a study of gamma delta lymphoproliferative disorders and STAT genes (dated by TCRdb to the late 2010s). General notes on the study: The LymphoTrack Dx TCRG Assay was used to build gamma-chain libraries from a minimum of 50 ng of genomic DNA. To confirm the results, all delta-chain samples and two gamma-chain samples were sequenced a second time. Delta-chain libraries followed the EuroClonality-NGS working group standard operating procedure, because no corresponding Invivoscribe delta assay was available. The study profiled TCR gamma and delta CDR3 repertoires by deep sequencing in Tgammadelta lymphoproliferative disease patients and healthy controls, within a larger immunophenotypic and STAT-mutation study. Points the paper makes about the study in general: Nearly all major gamma and delta clonotypes of patients were found to be public, being shared with at least one healthy donor, and only a couple of gamma clonotypes were found to be private to disease. It was noted by the authors that NGS specificity may be reduced at low frequencies, so confirmation of the public or private nature of leukemic clones is needed. T cells in controls likely covered a range of maturation stages, whereas leukemic cells were skewed toward terminal effectors, which could potentially limit comparisons between patients and controls. When whole repertoires were clustered, gamma repertoires from patients formed a group apart from those of healthy controls, but delta repertoires showed no separation between the groups.

For both patients and controls, peripheral blood mononuclear cells were isolated, and the genomic DNA from these cells was used for TCR sequencing. The control group, matched to the patients for age and sex, consisted of 23 healthy adult blood donors (approximately 12 males and roughly eleven females) with a median age of roughly 60 years. V is cut back by 0 bases and J by 3 bases, with 19 bases in the junction unmatched. CDR3 length: 23 amino acids, cysteine to phenylalanine. Here the CDR3 DNA is all that survives: 69 bases in frame from base 1. For CDR1 and CDR2, the germline V gene lists GEAIGNYY and EKD.

The clonotype originates from a human donor in good health. The specimen sequenced was blood. The V and J genes are TRDV2 and TRDJ3, with 10 bases aligning to TRDD3. This receptor carries the CDR3 CACDTISGGGYASQDWDTRQMFF. The DNA is TGTGCCTGTGACACCATCTCTGGAGGGGGATACGCCTCGCAGGACTGGGACACCCGACAGATGTTTTTC.